The table lists the clone carrying this T cell receptor beta chain with a count of one. These data originate in a study of blood T cell repertoires in COVID-19. Across the whole study: Acute and convalescent COVID-19 samples came from the United States, Italy and Spain. T cells, B-cell-depleted T cells, or PBMCs provided the cDNA or gDNA that served as material.

Cohort 3 donors counted as recovered after two negative PCRs, clearance, or resolved symptoms. Data came from immunoSEQ multiplex PCR; TCRdb stores just in-frame clones and leaves some out. The table has about 230,000 clones, 70% to 90% seen once. The TCR was taken from a man under 40 who had recovered from COVID-19. The material sequenced was PBMCs or T cells enriched from blood (not recorded which).

The CDR3 region is CASASVGSGANVLTF. Written as DNA, the CDR3 is TGTGCCAGCGCTAGCGTTGGCTCTGGGGCCAACGTCCTGACTTTC. The chain joins TRBV28 to TRBJ2-6, with a tentative D call TRBD2 (6 bases). V was cut by 8 bases and J by 0 bases, with 11 bases left in between. Germline-derived CDR1 and CDR2 are MDHEN and SYDVKM. This CDR3 spans 15 amino acids.